These 22 T cell receptor beta chains were sequenced from one sample in a study of OX40 agonist ivuxolimab in advanced cancers. The repertoire was sequenced with immunoSEQ multiplex PCR; TCRdb's copy has only in-frame clones and lacks some. The table records 65,000 to 85,000 clones, 75% to 90% of them present only once. Material: CD4+ or CD8+ T cells sorted from blood, obtained in a trial of the OX40 agonist ivuxolimab. The receptors shown here come from an adult with an advanced solid tumor such as melanoma, head and neck, liver or kidney cancer.

The chain links TRBV9 to TRBJ1-5, with D perhaps TRBD1 (5 bases). Trimming stripped 0 bases from V and 1 base from J, with 8 bases between. Germline assignment: CDR1 SGDLS and CDR2 YYNGEE. CDR3 length equals 15 residues. The CDR3 DNA sequence: TGTGCCAGCAGCGTAGGGTGGGGGAGCAATCAGCCCCAGCATTTT. Protein product: CASSVGWGSNQPQHF. Using reference TRBV9 and TRBJ1-5 for the parts outside the CDR3, the full variable domain is DSGVTQTPKHLITATGQRVTLRCSPRSGDLSVYWYQQSLDQGLQFLIQYYNGEERAKGNILERFSAQQFPDLHSELNLSSLELGDSALYFCASSVGWGSNQPQHFGDGTRLSIL.

The rearrangement links TRBV7-2 to TRBJ2-1, with D possibly TRBD2 on 5 matching bases. Deletions cut 0 bases from V and 8 bases from J, with 17 bases between. CDR1 is SGHTA, CDR2 FQGNSA, per germline. This CDR3 region has 16 residues. The CDR3, as DNA: TGTGCCAGCAGCTTAGCGGACTTTCGTCTTGGCCATGAGCAGTTCTTC. Its translation: CASSLADFRLGHEQFF.

The chain couples TRBV5-4 to TRBJ1-1, with D unclear. This CDR3 contains 12 residues. V was trimmed by 0 bases and J by 7 bases, leaving 7 bases between them. Germline V gene data show CDR1 as SGHNT and CDR2 as YYREEE (reference sequence). CDR3 DNA sequence: TGTGCCAGCAGCTTGGATCCGGGTGAAGCTTTCTTT. It translates to CASSLDPGEAFF.

This chain connects TRBV11-2 to TRBJ2-4; TRBD1 might be the D (6 bases). Germline CDR1 SGHAT, CDR2 FQNNGV. The CDR3 runs to 19 residues. V lost 0 bases and J lost 0, with 18 bases in between. The CDR3 DNA reads as TGTGCCAGCAGCTTAGATCGAGGGGGTCCCCCCACAGCCAAAAACATTCAGTACTTC. Amino acid sequence: CASSLDRGGPPTAKNIQYF.

The chain carries TRBV19 and TRBJ1-5; TRBD1 aligns across 10 bases. Per the germline V gene, CDR1 is LNHDA and CDR2 is SQIVND (reference sequence). J lost 2 bases, V lost 5 bases, and 15 bases had no gene match. CDR3 size: 19 residues. CDR3 loop: CASSRSYQDRGFGNQPQHF. CDR3 coding DNA: TGTGCCAGTAGTCGAAGCTACCAGGACAGGGGGTTTGGCAATCAGCCCCAGCATTTT.

This clone showed up just a few times. This rearrangement joins TRBV5-4 to TRBJ2-2; 7 nucleotides agree with TRBD2. CDR1 and CDR2 (germline): SGHNT, YYREEE (reference sequence). Losses at the gene ends were 0 bases for V and 4 bases for J; bases not matched to a gene: 6. The CDR3 has 16 residues. The CDR3, as DNA: TGTGCCAGCAGCTTGGCTAGCGGTGTTTTCACCGGGGAGCTGTTTTTT. It codes for CASSLASGVFTGELFF.

This clone was seen only a few times. The chain has TRBV5-5 and TRBJ1-6; possibly TRBD1 for D (5 bases). The CDR3 has 18 residues. The ends were cut back, 4 bases at V and 3 bases at J, with 20 bases in the middle. Germline-derived CDR1 and CDR2 are SGHKS and YYEKEE (reference sequence). CDR3 bases: TGTGCCAGCAGCCCCCGGGGTCCAGGGCAGGGCTATAATTCACCCCTCCACTTT. Protein: CASSPRGPGQGYNSPLHF.

V usage is TRBV4-3 and J usage is TRBJ2-5; D is tentatively TRBD1 or TRBD2 (6 bases each). With 0 bases removed from V and 1 base from J, the gap between germline ends came to 15 bases. Germline V gene data show CDR1 as LGHNA and CDR2 as YSLEER. This CDR3 has 17 residues. CDR3 amino acids: CASSQDYRGQFQETQYF. In nucleotides, the CDR3 is TGCGCCAGCAGCCAAGATTATCGGGGGCAATTCCAAGAGACCCAGTACTTC.

This chain connects TRBV11-2 to TRBJ2-5; perhaps TRBD2 as D (5 bases). The V gene lost 5 bases and the J gene lost 1 base, with 5 bases spanning the gap. CDR1 is SGHAT, CDR2 FQNNGV, per germline. The CDR3 loop spans 12 amino acids. The CDR3 region is CASSSGQETQYF. CDR3 DNA: TGTGCCAGCAGCAGCGGCCAAGAGACCCAGTACTTC. Together with reference TRBV11-2 and TRBJ2-5, the CDR3 gives the full variable domain: EAGVAQSPRYKIIEKRQSVAFWCNPISGHATLYWYQQILGQGPKLLIQFQNNGVVDDSQLPKDRFSAERLKGVDSTLKIQPAKLEDSAVYLCASSSGQETQYFGPGTRLLVL.

Only one count was recorded for this clone. The J gene is TRBJ2-1, the V gene TRBV5-1; 7 bases line up with TRBD1. CDR3 length: 16 residues. Trimming cost V 5 bases and J 1 base; bases outside gene matches: 9. Germline V gives CDR1 SGHRS, CDR2 YFSETQ. The CDR3 is CASSPRDSVSYNEQFF. As DNA, the CDR3 is TGCGCCAGCAGTCCCCGGGACAGCGTATCCTACAATGAGCAGTTCTTC.

The chain joins TRBV7-2 to TRBJ2-3, with 8 bases fitting TRBD2. V gave up 3 bases and J gave up 6 bases; unmatched junction bases: 5. CDR1 is SGHTA, CDR2 FQGNSA, per germline. There are 14 residues in the CDR3. This CDR3 is CASSFQRGMDTQYF. CDR3 nucleotide sequence: TGTGCCAGCAGCTTCCAGCGGGGGATGGATACGCAGTATTTT.

The chain joins TRBV7-2 to TRBJ1-5; no definite D call. Trimming took off 5 bases at V and 0 bases at J, with 11 bases between the two ends. The germline gives CDR1 SGHTA, CDR2 FQGNSA. The length of the CDR3 is 15 residues. This chain's CDR3 is CASSPRGGSNQPQHF. The CDR3 bases are TGTGCCAGCAGCCCTCGGGGAGGTAGCAATCAGCCCCAGCATTTT.

The chain is built from TRBV10-1 and TRBJ1-1; no clear D gene. Between the trimmed V and J ends, which lost 0 bases and 3 bases, there was a span of 5 bases. Germline CDR1 reads WNHNN; CDR2 reads SYGVQD (reference sequence). CDR3 length: 13 amino acids. Here the CDR3 reads CASSESHYTEAFF. The CDR3 DNA reads as TGCGCCAGCAGTGAGTCACACTACACTGAAGCTTTCTTT.

The genes are TRBV27 and TRBJ2-5; D gene unclear. Trimming took off 1 base at V and 7 bases at J, with 4 bases between the two ends. Looked up from germline, CDR1 is MNHEY and CDR2 is SMNVEV (reference sequence). This CDR3 has 11 residues. CDR3 sequence reads: CASSLLGTQYF. The CDR3 bases are TGTGCCAGCAGTTTATTGGGGACCCAGTACTTC.

J is TRBJ2-7 and V is TRBV9, with TRBD2 identical over 12 bases. CDR3 length: 17 residues. Germline values: CDR1 SGDLS, CDR2 YYNGEE. V was clipped by 4 bases and J by 6 bases; unmatched bases: 14. The CDR3 coding sequence is TGTGCCAGCAGCCCCGGACTAGCGGGGAGTTTCGGTGTCGAGCAGTACTTC. Translated: CASSPGLAGSFGVEQYF.

In this sample, this clone turned up a few times. V gene TRBV2 combines with J gene TRBJ1-2, with D tentatively TRBD1 (6 bases). The CDR3 has 14 amino acids. V was pared by 3 bases and J by 4 bases, with 12 bases between. In germline, CDR1 is SNHLY, CDR2 FYNNEI. In DNA, the CDR3 is TGTGCCAGCAGTGACGGTAAAGGGGGCTATGGCTACACCTTC. Protein: CASSDGKGGYGYTF.

This chain uses TRBV18 with TRBJ1-5, with D possibly matching TRBD1 (6 bases). Germline loops: CDR1 KGHSH, CDR2 LQKENI. This CDR3 region has 16 residues. Trimming cost V 5 bases and J 0 bases, with 14 bases left between them. In nucleotides, the CDR3 is TGTGCCAGCTCAATCGGACAGTGGGATAGCAATCAGCCCCAGCATTTT. Its translation: CASSIGQWDSNQPQHF.

The chain is built from TRBV2 and TRBJ2-1; TRBD1 or TRBD2 may be the D gene (6 bases each). The CDR3 runs to 13 residues. Looked up from germline, CDR1 is SNHLY and CDR2 is FYNNEI. Trimming pared 7 bases from V and 7 bases from J, leaving 14 bases between. The CDR3 region has the DNA TGTGCCAGCATCCCGGGGGCGGGGAATGAGCAGTTCTTC. It is translated as CASIPGAGNEQFF.

V usage is TRBV6-5 and J usage is TRBJ1-2; 10 positions agree with TRBD1. CDR3 length equals 14 residues. CDR1 is MNHEY and CDR2 is SVGAGI in the germline V gene. J gave up 4 bases and V 7 bases, and 6 bases lay outside the gene matches. The DNA for the CDR3 is TGTGCCAGCACCCTAGGACAGGGGGGCTATGGCTACACCTTC. Protein sequence: CASTLGQGGYGYTF.

This clone was detected only a few times. The V call is TRBV28, the J call TRBJ1-3; possible D gene TRBD1, 5 bases. Germline V gene sequence: CDR1 MDHEN, CDR2 SYDVKM. Trimming removed 3 bases at V and 4 bases at J, with 10 bases between. The CDR3 runs 14 residues. The CDR3 coding sequence is TGTGCCAGCAGTTTCAGGAACAGGGGAAACACCATATATTTT. Residues: CASSFRNRGNTIYF.

V gene TRBV27 combines with J gene TRBJ1-4, with D unresolved. This CDR3 region has 13 residues. The germline V gene encodes CDR1 MNHEY and CDR2 SMNVEV (reference sequence). V shed 2 bases and J shed 5 bases, with 6 bases lying between them. Here the CDR3 reads CASSLIPNEKLFF. The CDR3 DNA reads as TGTGCCAGCAGTTTAATTCCGAATGAAAAACTGTTTTTT.

The CDR3 loop reads CASSAQGTDTQYF. CDR3 nucleotides: TGTGCCAGCAGCGCGCAGGGCACAGATACGCAGTATTTT. The chain is built from TRBV13 and TRBJ2-3; D is ambiguous. The V and J ends lost 5 bases and 1 base respectively, with 7 bases between them. The CDR3 totals 13 residues. Germline V lookup: CDR1 PRHDT, CDR2 FYEKMQ (reference sequence).